This T cell receptor (beta chain) was sequenced during a study of blood T cell repertoires in COVID-19. TCRdb's table, derived via immunoSEQ multiplex PCR, lists solely in-frame clones and lacks some. The table has about 220,000 clones, around 84% seen once; the top ten hold roughly 2.6%. The V gene end was trimmed by 4 bases and the J gene end by 7 bases; junction bases not matched to a gene: 11. Germline CDR1 is SEHNR and CDR2 is FQNEAQ (reference sequence). The CDR3 spans 16 residues. This clonotype originated in a man aged 45-60 years who had recovered from COVID-19. Material: peripheral blood. The chain links TRBV7-9 to TRBJ2-1; 9 positions agree with TRBD2. The CDR3 loop reads CASSSWELAGSNEQFF. CDR3 nucleotides: TGTGCCAGCAGCTCTTGGGAGCTAGCGGGATCTAATGAGCAGTTCTTC.